These 19 T cell receptor beta chains share one sample of origin, sequenced in a study of early T cells in non-severe SARS-CoV-2 infection. TCRdb passed the 5' RACE reads through MiXCR, listing each CDR3 protein once. Of 75,000 or so distinct CDR3 sequences detected, 13% to 15% appear once; the ten largest clones hold 9.5% to 12%. Material for sequencing was whole blood. These receptors came from an adult who was a healthcare worker with PCR-confirmed SARS-CoV-2 infection or an uninfected control (not recorded which).

This clonotype was seen a handful of times. The chain combines TRBV6-2 or TRBV6-3 with TRBJ2-5; D not certain. The CDR3 runs to 11 residues. Germline CDR1 and CDR2: MNHEY and SVGEGT. Trimming removed 4 bases from V and 7 bases from J, with 7 bases in between. CDR3 coding DNA: TGTGCCAGCAGTTCCCCCGTGACCCAGTACTTC. The encoded protein is CASSSPVTQYF.

The chain recombines TRBV29-1 with TRBJ2-6, with unresolved D. V lost 4 bases to trimming and J lost 0 bases, with 4 bases between them. Germline CDR1 SQVTM, CDR2 ANQGSEA. The CDR3 length is 13 residues. CDR3 nucleotides: TGCAGCGTTGTGCCCTCTGGGGCCAACGTCCTGACTTTC. This gives the protein CSVVPSGANVLTF.

J is TRBJ1-5 and V is TRBV28; a possible D gene is TRBD1 (5 bases). Germline V gives CDR1 MDHEN, CDR2 SYDVKM. Trimming stripped 7 bases from V and 2 bases from J, with 6 bases between. This CDR3 contains 12 residues. For the CDR3, the DNA is TGTGCCAGCACCAGGGGCAATCAGCCCCAGCATTTT. Protein sequence: CASTRGNQPQHF.

This clonotype was seen a handful of times. The CDR3, as DNA: TGTGCCAGCAGCCCAAGGACGGCTACCTATGGCTACACCTTC. Amino acid sequence: CASSPRTATYGYTF. The V and J genes are TRBV11-2 and TRBJ1-2; D not resolved. This CDR3 region has 14 residues. Trimming took off 5 bases at V and 4 bases at J, with 14 bases between the two ends. Germline CDR1 is SGHAT and CDR2 is FQNNGV.

This clonotype was found many times. The chain links TRBV20-1 to TRBJ1-2, with D possibly TRBD1 on 6 matching bases. Germline assignment: CDR1 DFQATT and CDR2 SNEGSKA (reference sequence). Trimming took 5 bases from V and 2 from J, leaving 12 bases between them. CDR3 size: 13 residues. The CDR3 sequence: CSAYRDPNYGYTF. The CDR3 DNA reads TGCAGTGCTTACAGGGATCCCAACTATGGCTACACCTTC.

The chain combines TRBV29-1 with TRBJ2-2; D remains ambiguous. This CDR3 comprises 11 residues. Germline values: CDR1 SQVTM, CDR2 ANQGSEA. The V and J ends lost 4 bases and 2 bases respectively, with 2 bases between them. The CDR3 DNA is TGCAGCGTTGTAAACACCGGGGAGCTGTTTTTT. Its translation: CSVVNTGELFF.

The V and J genes are TRBV3-1 and TRBJ1-2, with 8 bases lining up with TRBD1. Trimming took 4 bases from V and 4 from J; bases not matched to a gene: 5. The CDR3 spans 14 residues. CDR1 and CDR2 from the germline V gene are LGHDT and YNNKEL (reference sequence). CDR3 nucleotide sequence: TGTGCCAGCAGCCTCTCCGGGACAGGCTATGGCTACACCTTC. This translates into CASSLSGTGYGYTF.

This clonotype has only a few counts. This chain links TRBV11-2 with TRBJ2-1; D tentatively fits TRBD1 or TRBD2 (5 bases each). The CDR3 sequence is 12 residues long. V dropped 5 bases and J dropped 10 bases, with 12 bases sitting between them. The V gene's germline CDR1 is SGHAT and CDR2 FQNNGV. The CDR3 nucleotides are TGTGCCAGCAGCCCACCCCGGGACGAGCAGTTCTTC. The encoded protein is CASSPPRDEQFF. The full variable domain, with the rest looked up from reference TRBV11-2 and TRBJ2-1, is EAGVAQSPRYKIIEKRQSVAFWCNPISGHATLYWYQQILGQGPKLLIQFQNNGVVDDSQLPKDRFSAERLKGVDSTLKIQPAKLEDSAVYLCASSPPRDEQFFGPGTRLTVL.

This clonotype appeared a few times. CDR3 amino acids: CASSFPVASGGLQETQYF. The CDR3 DNA reads TGTGCCAGCAGCTTCCCCGTGGCTAGCGGGGGCCTTCAAGAGACCCAGTACTTC. The chain has TRBV7-6 and TRBJ2-5; TRBD2 agrees at 10 bases. CDR1 is SGHVS, CDR2 FNYEAQ, per germline. Trimming removed 3 bases from V and 2 bases from J; junction bases left unmatched: 12. CDR3 length equals 18 residues.

This clonotype was recorded at least ten times. The chain combines TRBV2 with TRBJ2-2, with a weak D call TRBD2 (6 bases). The V end was cut by 5 bases, the J end by 9 bases, with 10 bases between. CDR1 SNHLY and CDR2 FYNNEI come from the germline V gene. This CDR3 comprises 12 residues. The CDR3 DNA follows: TGTGCCAGCAGTTTGGCGGGGAGGGAGCTGTTTTTT. Protein sequence: CASSLAGRELFF.

This clonotype was picked up a small number of times. The chain links TRBV29-1 to TRBJ2-3; no clear D. CDR1 and CDR2 from the germline V gene are SQVTM and ANQGSEA. Trimming took 6 bases from V and 2 from J, leaving 15 bases between them. The CDR3 extends over 14 amino acids. DNA of the CDR3: TGCAGCGTCCGTCCCATGACCTTCACAGATACGCAGTATTTT. Residues: CSVRPMTFTDTQYF.

In its sample, this clonotype was seen a few times. The V gene is TRBV5-4, the J gene TRBJ1-1; no reliable D call. Trimming removed 4 bases at V and 2 bases at J, with 15 bases between. This CDR3 is 15 amino acids long. Germline assignment: CDR1 SGHNT and CDR2 YYREEE (reference sequence). The CDR3 loop reads CASSRTLEGNTEAFF. The CDR3 DNA reads as TGTGCCAGCAGCCGCACCCTCGAGGGAAACACTGAAGCTTTCTTT.

The chain combines TRBV2 with TRBJ1-5, with no clear D. V was pared by 6 bases and J by 5 bases, with 17 bases between. CDR3 length: 15 residues. Germline V gene lookup returns CDR1 SNHLY and CDR2 FYNNEI. The CDR3: CASSPTGLTDQPQHF. CDR3 bases: TGTGCCAGCAGCCCGACGGGCCTTACCGATCAGCCCCAGCATTTT.

The chain uses TRBV6-2 or TRBV6-3 and TRBJ2-7, with 13 bases lining up with TRBD2. Germline lookup yields CDR1 MNHEY and CDR2 SVGEGT. V was pared by 6 bases and J by 4 bases, with 15 bases of the junction left unmatched. CDR3 size: 18 residues. CDR3 coding DNA: TGTGCCAGCAGATCCCCACTAGCGGGGGGGACAGGACTATACGAGCAGTACTTC. It is translated as CASRSPLAGGTGLYEQYF.

This rearrangement joins TRBV28 to TRBJ1-2, with 7 positions matching TRBD1. The germline V gene encodes CDR1 MDHEN and CDR2 SYDVKM. This CDR3 spans 16 amino acids. The V and J ends lost 3 bases and 2 bases, in that order; junction bases with no gene match: 9. The CDR3 region is CASSLGTTGPNYGYTF. The CDR3 DNA follows: TGTGCCAGCAGTTTGGGCACGACAGGGCCCAACTATGGCTACACCTTC.

The genes are TRBV12-3 or TRBV12-4 and TRBJ2-5; a possible D gene is TRBD1 (5 bases). The CDR3 runs 13 residues. Trimming left V 3 bases short and J 5 bases short, with 10 bases between. In DNA form, the CDR3 reads TGTGCCAGCAGTTTCTCAGGGTTGGAGACCCAGTACTTC. It yields the protein CASSFSGLETQYF.

The table lists this clonotype with a few counts. The chain employs TRBV6-5 and TRBJ2-3; D uncertain. The CDR3 loop spans 11 amino acids. Germline V gene lookup returns CDR1 MNHEY and CDR2 SVGAGI. V lost 8 bases and J 5 bases, leaving 8 bases between the germline ends. For the CDR3, the DNA is TGTGCCAGCGGAAGGAGAGATACGCAGTATTTT. Protein: CASGRRDTQYF.

This clonotype showed up just a few times. The rearrangement joins TRBV4-2 to TRBJ2-2, with unresolved D. Germline V gene lookup returns CDR1 LGHNA and CDR2 YNFKEQ. This CDR3 region has 16 residues. Trimming removed 0 bases at V and 6 bases at J, with 14 bases between. CDR3 residues: CASSQEIQANAGELFF. The CDR3 DNA reads as TGTGCCAGCAGCCAAGAAATCCAGGCAAACGCCGGGGAGCTGTTTTTT.

The gene calls are TRBV7-2 and TRBJ1-4, with TRBD1 identical over 7 bases. Losses at the gene ends were 3 bases for V and 4 bases for J; bases not matched to a gene: 14. The CDR3 runs to 18 residues. Per germline, CDR1 SGHTA and CDR2 FQGNSA. The CDR3 protein is CASSFSGTALLLNEKLFF. The CDR3 DNA reads TGTGCCAGCAGCTTTTCCGGGACAGCTTTACTTCTTAATGAAAAACTGTTTTTT.